This T cell receptor beta chain was recovered during a study of blood T cell repertoires in COVID-19. The overall study: Samples came from the United States, Italy and Spain, spanning acute and convalescent COVID-19. Nucleic acid was either cDNA or gDNA, and it came from T cells, B-cell-depleted T cells, or PBMCs.

The V gene's germline CDR1 is LGHDT and CDR2 YNNKEL (reference sequence). The V and J ends lost 0 bases and 8 bases, in that order; junction bases with no gene match: 9. This CDR3 has 15 residues. Original methodology: Reference gene primer amplification gave estimated nucleated cell counts. This table comes from immunoSEQ multiplex PCR, and its TCRdb copy is limited to in-frame clones, with some not included. The V and J calls and clone size come from that table; D and trimming were worked out from the DNA. The sample consists of some 270,000 clones, roughly 86% of them appearing once. The sequencing input was peripheral blood. The receptor was isolated from a middle-aged man with active or convalescent COVID-19. V and J are TRBV3-1 (or the pseudogene TRBV3-2) and TRBJ1-2, with 7 positions matching TRBD1. CDR3 bases: TGTGCCAGCAGCCAAGATCTAAGGACAGGCCTGGGCTACACCTTC. Residues: CASSQDLRTGLGYTF.